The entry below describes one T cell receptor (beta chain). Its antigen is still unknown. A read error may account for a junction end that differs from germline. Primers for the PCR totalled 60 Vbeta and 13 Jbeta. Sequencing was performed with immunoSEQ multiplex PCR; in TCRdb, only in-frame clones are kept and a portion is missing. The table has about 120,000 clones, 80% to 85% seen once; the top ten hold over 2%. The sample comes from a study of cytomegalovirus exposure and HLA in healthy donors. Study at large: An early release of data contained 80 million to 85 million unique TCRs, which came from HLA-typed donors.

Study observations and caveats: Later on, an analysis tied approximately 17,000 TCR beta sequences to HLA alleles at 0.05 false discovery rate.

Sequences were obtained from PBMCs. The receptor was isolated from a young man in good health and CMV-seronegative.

CDR3 residues: CSSSQNTEAFF. DNA of the CDR3: TGTTCCAGCAGCCAGAACACTGAAGCTTTCTTT. This chain uses TRBV7-9 with TRBJ1-1; D gene unclear. There are 11 residues in the CDR3. Germline assignment: CDR1 SEHNR and CDR2 FQNEAQ (reference sequence). The full variable domain, its missing parts supplied by reference TRBV7-9 and TRBJ1-1, is DTGVSQNPRHKITKRGQNVTFRCDPISEHNRLYWYRQTLGQGPEFLTYFQNEAQLEKSRLLSDRFSAERPKGSFSTLEIQRTEQGDSAMYLCSSSQNTEAFFGQGTRLTVV.